Below are 3 T cell receptor beta chains sequenced from a single sample in a study of blood T cell repertoires in COVID-19. Profiled with immunoSEQ multiplex PCR; TCRdb holds only in-frame clones, not every one. The sample has hundreds of thousands of clones, approximately 88% seen once. Source material: peripheral blood. These receptors were obtained from a woman aged 25 to 39 with COVID-19, enrolled during active disease.

The chain employs TRBV9 and TRBJ2-3; no firm D call. V lost 7 bases and J 6 bases, leaving 18 bases between the germline ends. The CDR3 sequence is 14 residues long. Germline-derived CDR1 and CDR2 are SGDLS and YYNGEE. The CDR3: CASGTETIGDTQYF. Here the CDR3 DNA reads TGTGCCAGCGGCACAGAGACGATTGGGGATACGCAGTATTTT.

The V call is TRBV11-3, the J call TRBJ2-1; 12 bases are shared with TRBD2. The CDR3 totals 16 residues. From germline, CDR1 is SGHNT and CDR2 YENEEA. Trimming at V came to 1 base and at J to 9 bases, leaving 7 bases not matched to a gene. CDR3 region: CASSLGLAGGGSEQFF. CDR3 DNA: TGTGCCAGCAGCTTAGGTCTAGCGGGAGGGGGGAGTGAGCAGTTCTTC.

There are a few counts of this clone. The chain has TRBV14 and TRBJ2-7; D perhaps matches TRBD2 (6 bases). Trimming shortened V by 3 bases and J by 2 bases, and 14 bases separated the two germline ends. The CDR3 is 15 residues long. Germline V gene sequence: CDR1 SGHDN, CDR2 FVKESK. Here the CDR3 reads CASSQGMDYTYEQYF. CDR3 coding DNA: TGTGCCAGCAGCCAGGGGATGGACTATACCTACGAGCAGTACTTC. The entire variable domain, with the rest obtained from reference TRBV14 and TRBJ2-7, is as follows: EAGVTQFPSHSVIEKGQTVTLRCDPISGHDNLYWYRRVMGKEIKFLLHFVKESKQDESGMPNNRFLAERTGGTYSTLKVQPAELEDSGVYFCASSQGMDYTYEQYFGPGTRLTVT.